This TCR beta chain is drawn from a study of CD8+ T cells in alopecia areata. The study's findings and limits: More clonal than normal scalp was lesional scalp, particularly alopecia totalis/universalis. TCR sharing across patients was less clear than in mice, possibly HLA-related. Sequenced scalp T cells also include alphabeta T cells resident in normal skin.

A word on this clone: Its antigen is still unknown. The gene symbols are mouse symbols. The read terminates 4 residues ahead of where the CDR3 ends, so the germline J gene completes it.

Sorting of pooled cutaneous lymph node cells was based on CD4, CD8alpha, NKG2D, NKG2ACE and other markers. cDNA reverse transcribed from extracted RNA served as the sequencing template. The assay was immunoSEQ multiplex PCR, and TCRdb's table has in-frame clones only and misses some. The repertoire shows approximately 280,000 clones, none seen only once; the top ten take 1.2%. CDR3 length equals 16 residues. V shed 2 bases and J 0 bases; nucleotides not matched to a gene: 6. In germline, CDR1 is MNHDT, CDR2 YYDKIL. Sequenced sample: CD4+ T cells sorted from a lymph node. The sequence was collected from a C3H/HeJ mouse with alopecia areata. MHC haplotype: H2-k. The chain employs TRBV17 and TRBJ1-1; 7 bases align to TRBD1. CDR3 DNA, as far as it was read: TGTGCTAGCAGTAGATCCCTCGGGACAGCAAACACA. This sequence encodes CASSRSLGTANT. The CDR3 as a whole reads CASSRSLGTANTEVFF.